This T cell receptor (beta chain) was retrieved from a study of blood T cells in healthy people across ages. PCR was performed a second time for roughly 7 to 11 cycles using a sample-barcoded 5' primer and a J-beta primer mix. MiXCR was run by TCRdb on the 5' RACE reads, yielding one entry per CDR3 protein. The sample has around 1,900,000 distinct CDR3 sequences; around 40% are singletons. This CDR3 has 15 residues. V was pared by 5 bases and J by 1 base, with 14 bases between. Looked up from germline, CDR1 is MNHEY and CDR2 is SVGAGI. The J gene is TRBJ1-2, the V gene TRBV6-5; D not certain. This clonotype originated in a human donor in good health. Sequenced material: blood. The CDR3 coding sequence is TGTGCCAGCAGTCCTTACGAGGACGATAACTATGGCTACACCTTC. Encoded protein: CASSPYEDDNYGYTF.